The clone carrying this T cell receptor (beta chain) has more than one count but fewer than ten. These data originate in a study of patients and donors after allogeneic stem cell transplantation. V trimming: 0 bases; J trimming: 6 bases; junction bases outside the gene matches: 7. The CDR3 length is 15 residues. In germline, CDR1 is LNHNV, CDR2 YYDKDF (reference sequence). TCRdb itself ran the RT-PCR reads through MiXCR, one entry per CDR3 protein. The sample shows 920,000 or so distinct CDR3 sequences, roughly 17% of them seen only once. What was sequenced was blood, either unsorted or a sorted T cell fraction (not recorded which). The TCR originated in a human donor who was either an allogeneic HSCT recipient or a stem cell or donor lymphocyte infusion donor (not recorded which). It is not recorded whose cells these are; they may come from a transplant donor. The J gene is TRBJ2-7, the V gene TRBV15, with TRBD1 identical over 8 bases. The CDR3: CATSRDGQGAGEQYF. As DNA, the CDR3 is TGTGCCACCAGCAGAGATGGGCAGGGGGCCGGCGAGCAGTACTTC. The variable domain in full, with the rest retrieved from reference TRBV15 and TRBJ2-7, is DAMVIQNPRYQVTQFGKPVTLSCSQTLNHNVMYWYQQKSSQAPKLLFHYYDKDFNNEADTPDNFQSRRPNTSFCFLDIRSPGLGDTAMYLCATSRDGQGAGEQYFGPGTRLTVT.